This entry describes one TCR beta chain. The sample originates from a study of blood T cell repertoires in COVID-19. This CDR3 contains 16 residues. The germline V gene encodes CDR1 MGHRA and CDR2 YSYEKL. Trimming cost V 4 bases and J 7 bases; bases outside gene matches: 9. Measured with immunoSEQ multiplex PCR; TCRdb has only the in-frame clones, and not every one. The data contain about 100,000 clones, 70% to 90% of them seen just once; the ten biggest clones take up about 2.5%. The sequence came from a woman aged 45-59 years who had recovered from COVID-19. Sequencing was done on a sample of PBMCs or T cells enriched from blood (not recorded which). This sequence joins TRBV4-1 and TRBJ1-6; 8 bases match TRBD1. CDR3 coding DNA: TGCGCCAGCAGCCTAACCGGGACAGGAACCAATTCACCCCTCCACTTT. Its translation: CASSLTGTGTNSPLHF.